This T cell receptor (beta chain) is drawn from a study of T-cell reconstitution after alpha-beta-depleted transplantation in children. CDR1 is SGHVS, CDR2 FNYEAQ, per germline. CDR3 length: 19 amino acids. Trimming took 5 bases from V and 5 from J; bases not matched to a gene: 16. Molecular barcoding with unique molecular identifiers was used for the TCRbeta library. From the PCR reads, TCRdb called clonotypes with MiXCR, one entry per CDR3 protein. The sample yields 900,000 or so distinct CDR3 sequences, around 15% seen once. This sequence originates from a male patient between 5 and 17 years old who had a stem cell transplant for acute lymphoblastic leukemia, so the T cells may come from the graft donor. V is TRBV7-6 and J is TRBJ2-5; 14 nucleotides align to TRBD2. The material sequenced was PBMCs, mostly from graft donor cells, taken 360 days after TCRalphabeta/CD19-depleted stem cell transplant. The CDR3 DNA is TGTGCCAGCAGCGCCCGACTAGCGGGAGGGCTAATGGGTACCGAGACCCAGTACTTC. Its protein is CASSARLAGGLMGTETQYF.